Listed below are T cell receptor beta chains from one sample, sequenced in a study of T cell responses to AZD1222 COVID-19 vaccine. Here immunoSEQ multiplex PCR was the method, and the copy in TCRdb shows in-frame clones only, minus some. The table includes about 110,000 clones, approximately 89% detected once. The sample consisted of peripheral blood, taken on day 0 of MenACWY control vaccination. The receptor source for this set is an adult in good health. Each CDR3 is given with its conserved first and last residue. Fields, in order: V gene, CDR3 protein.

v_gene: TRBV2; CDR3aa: CASSEWGYGYTF
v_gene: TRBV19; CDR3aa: CASRLPGQGDYGYTF
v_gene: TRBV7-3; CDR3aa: CASSSYRLNTEAFF
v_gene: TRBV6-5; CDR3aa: CASSIRDGGYTF
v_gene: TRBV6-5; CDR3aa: CASSPWQRGREAFF
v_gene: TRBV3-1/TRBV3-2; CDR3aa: CASREQGRSNYGYTF
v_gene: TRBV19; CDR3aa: CASSIGGVNTEAFF
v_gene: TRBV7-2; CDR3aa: CASSSTRGALGEQYF
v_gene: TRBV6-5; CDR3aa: CASSYGGAGSPLHF
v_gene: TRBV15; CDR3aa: CATSRDTGGDTEAFF
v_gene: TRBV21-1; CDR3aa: CASSNKDIQSSYNSPLHF
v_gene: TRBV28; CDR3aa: CASSWASFTGELFF
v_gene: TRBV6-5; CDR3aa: CASSYLGAENSPLHF
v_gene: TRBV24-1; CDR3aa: CATSDAGTGLGGYTF
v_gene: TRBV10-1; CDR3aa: CASSPDSYNEKLFF
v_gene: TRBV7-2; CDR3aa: CASSATGGIDSNQPQHF
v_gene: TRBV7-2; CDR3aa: CASSPQGRAGELFF
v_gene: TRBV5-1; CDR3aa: CASSTTGLDTEAFF